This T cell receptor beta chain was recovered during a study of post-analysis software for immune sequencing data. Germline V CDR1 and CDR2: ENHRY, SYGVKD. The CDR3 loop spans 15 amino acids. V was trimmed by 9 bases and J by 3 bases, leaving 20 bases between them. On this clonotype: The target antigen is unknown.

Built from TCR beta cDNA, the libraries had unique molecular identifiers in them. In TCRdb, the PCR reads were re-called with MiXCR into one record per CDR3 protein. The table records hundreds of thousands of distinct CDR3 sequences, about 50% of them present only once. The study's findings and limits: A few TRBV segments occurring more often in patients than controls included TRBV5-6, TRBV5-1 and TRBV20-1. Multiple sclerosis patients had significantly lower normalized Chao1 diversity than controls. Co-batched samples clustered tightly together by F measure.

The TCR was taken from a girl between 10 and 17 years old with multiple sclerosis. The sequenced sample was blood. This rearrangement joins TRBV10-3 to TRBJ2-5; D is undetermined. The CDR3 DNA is TGTGCCATAGCGATGGCCGTTACGCCTAAAGAGACCCAGTACTTC. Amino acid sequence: CAIAMAVTPKETQYF.